This T cell receptor (beta chain) came from a study of T cell responses to AZD1222 COVID-19 vaccine. Study-wide points: Spike regions recognized by vaccine-associated CD4 TCRs spanned the protein, led by 160-218 and 743-854. Repertoire collection took place solely once the T cell response had peaked. Recipients of two AZD1222 doses showed rising Spike-specific TCR breadth and depth.

On this clone itself: Its antigen is unknown.

Sequenced by immunoSEQ multiplex PCR; TCRdb stores in-frame clones only, minus some. The sample consists of about 130,000 clones, over 75% of them appearing once. This TCR derives from an adult in good health. Sequencing was performed on peripheral blood, taken on day 0 of AZD1222 vaccination.

CDR3 nucleotide sequence: TGTGCCAGCTCAAAATCGACTAGCGGGAGTGTCGGGGAGCTGTTTTTT. Translated, it gives CASSKSTSGSVGELFF. The V and J genes are TRBV18 and TRBJ2-2; 12 bases are shared with TRBD2. The V segment lost 5 bases and the J segment 7 bases; nucleotides outside the gene matches: 8. Germline V CDR1 and CDR2: KGHSH, LQKENI. The CDR3 is 16 amino acids.